One and the same sample provided the 23 T cell receptor beta chains below, sequenced in a study of OX40 agonist ivuxolimab in advanced cancers. The method was immunoSEQ multiplex PCR; TCRdb's version includes in-frame clones alone and lacks a portion of them. This sample has 20,000 or so clones, with about 84% found just once. Sequences were derived from CD4+ or CD8+ T cells sorted from blood, sampled in a trial of the OX40 agonist ivuxolimab. Source of these receptors: an adult with an advanced solid tumor such as melanoma, head and neck, liver or kidney cancer.

The rearrangement links TRBV19 to TRBJ2-5; possible D gene TRBD1, 7 bases. The CDR3 is 14 residues long. Deletions cut 5 bases from V and 4 bases from J, with 14 bases between. CDR1 and CDR2 (germline): LNHDA, SQIVND (reference sequence). The DNA for the CDR3 is TGTGCCAGTAGTGCCAACAGGGGAGGAGAGACCCAGTACTTC. Encoded protein: CASSANRGGETQYF. Based on the CDR3 plus reference TRBV19 and TRBJ2-5, the full variable domain is DGGITQSPKYLFRKEGQNVTLSCEQNLNHDAMYWYRQDPGQGLRLIYYSQIVNDFQKGDIAEGYSVSREKKESFPLTVTSAQKNPTAFYLCASSANRGGETQYFGPGTRLLVL.

The genes are TRBV18 and TRBJ1-2; 8 bases are a match to TRBD1. The V gene end was trimmed by 2 bases and the J gene end by 4 bases; junction bases not matched to a gene: 9. Germline V CDR1 and CDR2: KGHSH, LQKENI. CDR3 length equals 16 residues. The CDR3 loop is CASSPDSQGAGYGYTF. CDR3 coding DNA: TGTGCCAGCTCACCAGACTCGCAGGGGGCGGGCTATGGCTACACCTTC.

The chain employs TRBV5-6 and TRBJ1-2, with D maybe TRBD1 (5 bases). The germline gives CDR1 SGHDT, CDR2 YYEEEE. This CDR3 comprises 14 residues. Trimming pared 4 bases from V and 8 bases from J, leaving 18 bases between. The CDR3 reads CASSPDSGTGGYTF. The DNA for the CDR3 is TGTGCCAGCAGCCCTGATTCCGGGACGGGAGGCTACACCTTC.

The rearrangement links TRBV6-1 to TRBJ1-5; 7 nucleotides line up with TRBD1. Germline V CDR1 and CDR2: MNHNS, SASEGT. V lost 5 bases and J lost 2; bases outside the gene matches: 6. This CDR3 has 15 residues. Written as DNA, the CDR3 is TGTGCCAGCAGTTCAGACAGGGCAGGCAATCAGCCCCAGCATTTT. Amino acids: CASSSDRAGNQPQHF.

The chain joins TRBV10-1 to TRBJ2-5; 11 bases match TRBD2. The CDR3 runs 16 residues. V dropped 5 bases and J dropped 3; count of bases not matched to a gene: 8. In germline, CDR1 is WNHNN, CDR2 SYGVQD (reference sequence). The CDR3 is CASSRDPGLAEETQYF. The CDR3 DNA follows: TGCGCCAGCAGTCGGGACCCGGGACTAGCGGAAGAGACCCAGTACTTC.

V and J are TRBV7-9 and TRBJ1-1; D remains unclear. The V end was cut by 0 bases, the J end by 1 base, with 6 bases between. The CDR3 has 14 residues. Germline V gene sequence: CDR1 SEHNR, CDR2 FQNEAQ (reference sequence). CDR3 DNA: TGTGCCAGCAGCTTAGCGCGTGGGAACACTGAAGCTTTCTTT. Its protein product is CASSLARGNTEAFF.

The V gene is TRBV7-9, the J gene TRBJ2-7, with a possible D match to TRBD1 (5 bases). V was clipped by 5 bases and J by 0 bases, with 11 bases between them. CDR3 length: 14 amino acids. In germline, CDR1 is SEHNR, CDR2 FQNEAQ (reference sequence). CDR3 in DNA: TGTGCCAGCAGCCGCGTGCAGGGCTCCTACGAGCAGTACTTC. The encoded protein is CASSRVQGSYEQYF.

In this sample, this clone turned up a few times. The chain couples TRBV2 to TRBJ2-5; weak D call: TRBD2 (6 bases). CDR1 is SNHLY and CDR2 is FYNNEI in the germline V gene. V was shortened by 3 bases and J by 6 bases, with 14 bases between the two germline ends. The CDR3 is 14 residues long. As DNA, the CDR3 is TGTGCCAGCAGTGAGTCGGGGGTCCGACAGACCCAGTACTTC. Translated: CASSESGVRQTQYF.

This clone was picked up one time. The V and J genes are TRBV5-6 and TRBJ1-4, with D hard to call. The germline CDR1 and CDR2 sequences are SGHDT and YYEEEE. The CDR3 consists of 15 residues. V dropped 4 bases and J dropped 2 bases, with 12 bases sitting between them. CDR3: CASSKLDGTNEKLFF. The DNA for the CDR3 is TGTGCCAGCAGCAAACTTGATGGGACTAATGAAAAACTGTTTTTT.

The V and J genes are TRBV2 and TRBJ1-5; 9 nucleotides align to TRBD1. The CDR3 is 16 residues long. CDR1 is SNHLY and CDR2 is FYNNEI in the germline V gene. Germline trimming cut 6 bases from V and 6 bases from J; bases unmatched to any gene: 12. DNA of the CDR3: TGTGCCAGCAGCGACATGGCGACAGGGGGGAGTCAGCCCCAGCATTTT. Protein product: CASSDMATGGSQPQHF.

This clone showed up just a few times. This chain links TRBV7-9 with TRBJ1-3; 8 nucleotides align to TRBD1. Germline values: CDR1 SEHNR, CDR2 FQNEAQ (reference sequence). The CDR3 runs 17 residues. V was pared by 4 bases and J by 1 base, with 9 bases of the junction left unmatched. The CDR3 bases are TGTGCCAGCAGCTCCCCGGACAGGGTAGTTTCTGGAAACACCATATATTTT. This gives the protein CASSSPDRVVSGNTIYF.

A single count supports this clone. The chain joins TRBV4-1 to TRBJ2-5, with D tentatively TRBD1 (5 bases). This CDR3 region has 17 residues. The V and J ends lost 1 base and 5 bases respectively, with 20 bases between them. Germline values: CDR1 MGHRA, CDR2 YSYEKL. The CDR3 spells CASSQGMGSLPGETQYF. CDR3 in DNA: TGCGCCAGCAGCCAAGGAATGGGCAGCCTACCAGGGGAGACCCAGTACTTC.

The chain couples TRBV18 to TRBJ1-1; D is perhaps TRBD1 (5 bases). From germline, CDR1 is KGHSH and CDR2 LQKENI. The CDR3 extends over 13 amino acids. The V and J ends lost 6 bases and 1 base respectively, with 9 bases between them. CDR3 coding DNA: TGTGCCAGCTCCCGGGGCAAGAACACTGAAGCTTTCTTT. It yields the protein CASSRGKNTEAFF.

The rearrangement links TRBV15 to TRBJ2-1, with D uncertain. This CDR3 is 11 amino acids long. The V end was cut by 3 bases, the J end by 9 bases, with 6 bases between. The V gene's germline CDR1 is LNHNV and CDR2 YYDKDF (reference sequence). The CDR3 reads CATSSVGEQFF. The DNA of the CDR3 is TGTGCCACCAGCAGTGTGGGTGAGCAGTTCTTC.

This clone was detected once. This chain links TRBV4-2 with TRBJ2-3, with a weak D call TRBD2 (6 bases). V gave up 5 bases and J gave up 0 bases, with 12 bases separating them. Germline V gene lookup returns CDR1 LGHNA and CDR2 YNFKEQ. CDR3 length: 15 amino acids. Here the CDR3 DNA reads TGTGCCAGCAGCTGGGAGGAGGGCAGCACAGATACGCAGTATTTT. This translates into CASSWEEGSTDTQYF.

Only a few counts were recorded for this clone. The chain recombines TRBV6-5 with TRBJ1-2, with D unclear. The germline CDR1 and CDR2 sequences are MNHEY and SVGAGI. V shed 0 bases and J shed 2 bases, with 10 bases lying between them. The CDR3 has 15 amino acids. CDR3 protein: CASSYSVNRNYGYTF. DNA of the CDR3: TGTGCCAGCAGTTACTCGGTCAATCGGAACTATGGCTACACCTTC.

This clone appeared a single time. The chain uses TRBV15 and TRBJ2-1, with a weak D call TRBD2 (6 bases). Germline CDR1 is LNHNV and CDR2 is YYDKDF (reference sequence). The CDR3 has 15 residues. The V end was cut by 5 bases, the J end by 2 bases, with 13 bases between. The DNA of the CDR3 is TGTGCCACCAGCCGAAGGGACTCCCCCTACAATGAGCAGTTCTTC. Protein product: CATSRRDSPYNEQFF.

There are a few counts of this clone. J is TRBJ2-3 and V is TRBV29-1; D possibly uses TRBD1 or TRBD2 (5 bases each). V was pared by 8 bases and J by 5 bases, with 14 bases between. The CDR3 contains 12 residues. Germline CDR1 and CDR2: SQVTM and ANQGSEA. The CDR3 is CSYRRGGDTQYF. For the CDR3, the DNA is TGCAGCTACAGGCGAGGAGGAGATACGCAGTATTTT.

This chain joins TRBV7-7 and TRBJ2-7; 11 nucleotides match TRBD1. V was pared by 11 bases and J by 2 bases, with 14 bases of the junction left unmatched. The CDR3 extends over 16 amino acids. Per germline, CDR1 SSHAT and CDR2 FNYEAQ (reference sequence). CDR3 in amino acids: CADYPLPGQGAYEQYF. As DNA, the CDR3 is TGTGCCGACTACCCTCTCCCGGGACAGGGGGCCTACGAGCAGTACTTC.

The chain has TRBV7-7 and TRBJ2-3; 8 bases are a match to TRBD2. CDR3 length equals 14 residues. Germline CDR1 and CDR2: SSHAT and FNYEAQ (reference sequence). V dropped 5 bases and J dropped 1; count of bases not matched to a gene: 2. CDR3 sequence (DNA): TGTGCCAGCAGCCGTAGCGGGGGCACAGATACGCAGTATTTT. Protein product: CASSRSGGTDTQYF. Using reference TRBV7-7 and TRBJ2-3 for the parts outside the CDR3, the full variable domain is GAGVSQSPRYKVTKRGQDVTLRCDPISSHATLYWYQQALGQGPEFLTYFNYEAQPDKSGLPSDRFSAERPEGSISTLTIQRTEQRDSAMYRCASSRSGGTDTQYFGPGTRLTVL.

The genes are TRBV6-6 and TRBJ1-1; the D gene is possibly TRBD1 (5 bases). The length of the CDR3 is 16 residues. V lost 10 bases and J 4 bases, leaving 25 bases between the germline ends. Per the germline V gene, CDR1 is MNHNY and CDR2 is SVGAGI (reference sequence). The CDR3 here is CATKFPRAPGGTEAFF. CDR3 DNA: TGTGCCACAAAATTCCCCCGGGCCCCCGGGGGCACTGAAGCTTTCTTT.

This chain uses TRBV15 with TRBJ1-3; the D is unclear. The germline CDR1 and CDR2 sequences are LNHNV and YYDKDF (reference sequence). The length of the CDR3 is 12 residues. V gave up 5 bases and J gave up 7 bases, with 9 bases separating them. The CDR3, as DNA: TGTGCCACCAGCGGTACAAGGAACACCATATATTTT. It specifies CATSGTRNTIYF.

The chain combines TRBV7-9 with TRBJ1-1; no firm D call. CDR1 SEHNR and CDR2 FQNEAQ come from the germline V gene (reference sequence). Trimming left V 5 bases short and J 7 bases short, with 17 bases between. The CDR3 spans 14 residues. CDR3 DNA: TGTGCCAGCAGCGTAAAATTACCCGATAATGAAGCTTTCTTT. Protein: CASSVKLPDNEAFF.